The following is a T cell receptor beta chain sequence with its context. The antigen is unknown. Since the CDR3 does not end with the conserved phenylalanine or tryptophan, this likely comes from a read error. This sample was taken from a study of tumor-infiltrating lymphocytes in glioblastoma multiforme. V dropped 5 bases and J dropped 4 bases, with 17 bases sitting between them. The CDR3 loop spans 15 amino acids. TCR beta libraries were built from RNA through three nested multiplex PCR rounds using modified ARM-PCR. TCRB cDNA was made from approximately 0.5 ug total RNA. Unique molecular identifiers were not described for the libraries. Each CDR3 protein is one row after TCRdb ran MiXCR on the multiplex PCR reads. The table lists tens of thousands of distinct CDR3 sequences, more than 55% of them singletons. Study-level results: The T cells in this sample were not sorted into functional subsets. RNA-based TCR sequencing may distort clone frequencies, since cells carry unequal TCR transcript numbers.

This receptor was identified in a male donor with glioblastoma. The rearrangement links TRBV12-3 or TRBV12-4 to TRBJ2-5; possible D gene TRBD1, 6 bases. The sequenced material came from brain tumor tissue. Here the CDR3 DNA reads TGTGCCAGCAGTATCGTACAGGGAGACCGAGAGACCCAGTACTCC. This codes for CASSIVQGDRETQYS.